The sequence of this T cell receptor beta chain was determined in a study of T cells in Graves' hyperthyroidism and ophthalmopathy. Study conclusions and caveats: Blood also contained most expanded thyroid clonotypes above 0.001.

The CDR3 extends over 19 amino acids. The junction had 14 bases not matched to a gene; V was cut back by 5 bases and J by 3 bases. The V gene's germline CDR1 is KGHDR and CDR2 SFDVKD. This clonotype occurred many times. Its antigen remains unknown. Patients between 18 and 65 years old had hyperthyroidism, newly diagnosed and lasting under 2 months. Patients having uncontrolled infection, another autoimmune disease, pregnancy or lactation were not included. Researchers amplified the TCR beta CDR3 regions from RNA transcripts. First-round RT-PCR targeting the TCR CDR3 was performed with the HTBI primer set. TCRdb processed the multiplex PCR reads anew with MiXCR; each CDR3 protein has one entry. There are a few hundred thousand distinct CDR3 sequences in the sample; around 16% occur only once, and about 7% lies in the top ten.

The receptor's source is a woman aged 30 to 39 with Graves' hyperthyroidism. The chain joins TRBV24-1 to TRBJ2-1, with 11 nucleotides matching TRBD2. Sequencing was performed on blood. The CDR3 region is CATSGGWRASGRFYNEQFF. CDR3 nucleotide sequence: TGTGCCACCAGTGGCGGGTGGAGGGCTAGCGGGAGGTTCTACAATGAGCAGTTCTTC.